The clone carrying this T cell receptor (beta chain) was seen many times. The antigen remains unidentified. There are 16 residues in the CDR3. Trimming removed 6 bases from V and 0 bases from J; junction bases left unmatched: 6. The germline V gene encodes CDR1 SEHNR and CDR2 FQNEAQ (reference sequence). The data belong to a study of T cells in Graves' hyperthyroidism and ophthalmopathy. Findings of the study overall: Ophthalmopathy cases were set apart from stable hyperthyroidism by a 13 V-J model.

A Clinical Activity Score of at least 3, a NOSPECS grade of at least 4 and a duration under 3 months were recorded in the ophthalmopathy patients. The study excluded patients with uncontrolled infection, other autoimmune disease, pregnancy or lactation. Used for diagnoses were clinical symptoms, serum thyroxine and TRAb, thyroid ultrasound and orbital computed tomography. RNA transcripts yielded amplified TCR beta CDR3 regions. An initial round of RT-PCR targeting the TCR CDR3 relied on the HTBI primer set. One entry per CDR3 protein results from TCRdb running MiXCR on the multiplex PCR reads. This sample has 400,000 or so distinct CDR3 sequences, with roughly 15% found just once.

The gene calls are TRBV7-9 and TRBJ2-4; the match to TRBD2 covers 9 bases. The sample comprised blood. This TCR came from a woman aged 55-70 years with Graves' ophthalmopathy. The CDR3 sequence: CASSPTSGLAKNIQYF. The CDR3 DNA follows: TGTGCCAGCAGTCCTACTAGCGGGTTAGCCAAAAACATTCAGTACTTC.